This TCR beta chain was recovered during a study of T cell responses to AZD1222 COVID-19 vaccine. Study-level information: Second-dose schedules of about 4 or about 12 weeks were combined. Study findings and constraints: Spike-specific TCRs gained breadth and depth after people received two AZD1222 doses. At study baseline, merely over 5 AZD1222 recipients were seropositive.

This clone was observed a single time. The antigen remains unidentified. This CDR3 has 15 amino acids. Trimming cost V 3 bases and J 8 bases; bases outside gene matches: 11. CDR1 and CDR2 from the germline V gene are GTSNPN and SVGIG (reference sequence). Data came from immunoSEQ multiplex PCR; TCRdb stores just in-frame clones and leaves some out. Among around 150,000 clones listed, around 88% were seen once. The clonotype comes from an adult in good health. This material consisted of peripheral blood, taken on day 0 of AZD1222 vaccination. V is TRBV30 and J is TRBJ1-4; 8 bases agree with TRBD1. CDR3 DNA sequence: TGTGCCTGGAGAGAGACAGGGGCCGGTGGGGAAAAACTGTTTTTT. Translation gives CAWRETGAGGEKLFF. The complete variable domain, with remaining parts taken from reference TRBV30 and TRBJ1-4, reads SQTIHQWPATLVQPVGSPLSLECTVEGTSNPNLYWYRQAAGRGLQLLFYSVGIGQISSEVPQNLSASRPQDRQFILSSKKLLLSDSGFYLCAWRETGAGGEKLFFGSGTQLSVL.